This entry lists 23 T cell receptor beta chains sequenced from one sample in a study of blood T cell repertoires in COVID-19. Repertoires were generated with immunoSEQ multiplex PCR, while TCRdb's copy carries only in-frame clones and drops some. The data show tens of thousands of clones, around four fifths seen once. The sequenced sample consisted of peripheral blood. These receptors were obtained from a woman of 80 years or more with acute or convalescent COVID-19.

The CDR3 loop is CAISDSAGGYTF. In nucleotides, the CDR3 is TGTGCCATCAGTGACTCCGCGGGAGGCTACACCTTC. J is TRBJ1-2 and V is TRBV10-3; D unclear. Trimming removed 3 bases at V and 8 bases at J, with 10 bases between. The CDR3 extends over 12 amino acids. Germline lookup yields CDR1 ENHRY and CDR2 SYGVKD.

There are a few counts of this clone. This chain uses TRBV30 with TRBJ2-7; TRBD2 agrees at 7 bases. Germline V gene sequence: CDR1 GTSNPN, CDR2 SVGIG (reference sequence). V shed 3 bases and J 6 bases; nucleotides not matched to a gene: 11. This CDR3 region has 14 residues. The DNA of the CDR3 is TGTGCCTGGAGAATTAAGGCGGGAGTAGGCGAGCAGTACTTC. Encoded protein: CAWRIKAGVGEQYF. Based on the CDR3 plus reference TRBV30 and TRBJ2-7, the full variable domain is SQTIHQWPATLVQPVGSPLSLECTVEGTSNPNLYWYRQAAGRGLQLLFYSVGIGQISSEVPQNLSASRPQDRQFILSSKKLLLSDSGFYLCAWRIKAGVGEQYFGPGTRLTVT.

The chain carries TRBV27 and TRBJ1-1; TRBD1 matches 7 bases. Germline CDR1 and CDR2: MNHEY and SMNVEV (reference sequence). Trimming at V came to 3 bases and at J to 1 base, leaving 5 bases not matched to a gene. There are 15 residues in the CDR3. DNA for the CDR3: TGTGCCAGCAGTTTGGCAGGGGGGAGGAACACTGAAGCTTTCTTT. It specifies CASSLAGGRNTEAFF.

The gene calls are TRBV4-1 and TRBJ1-6; TRBD1 aligns across 9 bases. V shed 1 base and J 10 bases; nucleotides not matched to a gene: 8. In germline, CDR1 is MGHRA, CDR2 YSYEKL. The CDR3 covers 16 residues. The CDR3 protein is CASSQATGGVWSPLHF. The CDR3 bases are TGCGCCAGCAGCCAAGCCACAGGGGGCGTTTGGTCACCCCTCCACTTT.

The V gene is TRBV30, the J gene TRBJ2-1; 7 bases agree with TRBD2. This CDR3 region has 14 residues. The germline gives CDR1 GTSNPN, CDR2 SVGIG (reference sequence). Trimming removed 3 bases from V and 5 bases from J; junction bases left unmatched: 7. This CDR3 is CAWSPGLPHNEQFF. DNA for the CDR3: TGTGCCTGGAGCCCGGGACTACCTCACAATGAGCAGTTCTTC.

This chain links TRBV7-8 with TRBJ2-1, with 9 bases lining up with TRBD1. Unmatched junction bases numbered 8, after V lost 5 bases and J lost 6 bases. The CDR3 spans 15 residues. Germline V gene lookup returns CDR1 SGHVS and CDR2 FQNEAQ. The DNA of the CDR3 is TGTGCCAGCAGCCAGGGACAGGGCGGCTTCAATGAGCAGTTCTTC. This translates into CASSQGQGGFNEQFF. Full variable domain (remainder filled in from reference TRBV7-8 and TRBJ2-1): GAGVSQSPRYKVAKRGQDVALRCDPISGHVSLFWYQQALGQGPEFLTYFQNEAQLDKSGLPSDRFFAERPEGSVSTLKIQRTQQEDSAVYLCASSQGQGGFNEQFFGPGTRLTVL.

This sequence joins TRBV21-1 and TRBJ1-3. TRBV21-1 is labeled a pseudogene. The CDR3 spans 15 residues. CDR3 coding DNA: TGTGCCAGCAGCCTACTACCCAGCTCTGGAAACACCATATATTTT. It codes for CASSLLPSSGNTIYF.

The V gene is TRBV6-5, the J gene TRBJ1-5; D is possibly TRBD1 (5 bases). This CDR3 is 15 amino acids long. The germline V and J ends were trimmed by 6 bases and 3 bases, with 15 bases remaining between them. Looked up from germline, CDR1 is MNHEY and CDR2 is SVGAGI. This CDR3 is CASSGDLRYNQPQHF. In DNA form, the CDR3 reads TGTGCCAGCAGCGGGGACTTACGTTACAATCAGCCCCAGCATTTT.

The V and J genes are TRBV19 and TRBJ2-1; 12 nucleotides agree with TRBD2. Germline values: CDR1 LNHDA, CDR2 SQIVND (reference sequence). Germline trimming cut 5 bases from V and 7 bases from J; bases unmatched to any gene: 9. The CDR3 consists of 16 residues. The CDR3 protein is CASSLLAGGPGNEQFF. CDR3 DNA: TGTGCCAGTAGTCTGCTAGCGGGAGGGCCTGGGAATGAGCAGTTCTTC.

This sequence joins TRBV30 and TRBJ2-5, with TRBD1 identical over 10 bases. Losses at the gene ends were 3 bases for V and 2 bases for J; bases not matched to a gene: 6. The CDR3 is 15 amino acids. Germline lookup yields CDR1 GTSNPN and CDR2 SVGIG (reference sequence). The chain's CDR3 is CAWRNGQGVQETQYF. The CDR3 DNA reads as TGTGCCTGGAGGAATGGACAGGGGGTGCAAGAGACCCAGTACTTC.

This sequence joins TRBV2 and TRBJ1-3, with unresolved D. Germline CDR1 and CDR2: SNHLY and FYNNEI. This CDR3 is 15 amino acids long. The ends were cut back, 4 bases at V and 2 bases at J, with 12 bases in the middle. The CDR3 sequence: CASSVRVEAGNTIYF. CDR3 nucleotide sequence: TGTGCCAGCAGTGTCCGGGTAGAGGCTGGAAACACCATATATTTT.

This chain joins TRBV27 and TRBJ2-2; 7 nucleotides agree with TRBD1. J was trimmed by 0 bases and V by 8 bases; bases with no gene match: 3. Germline V gene lookup returns CDR1 MNHEY and CDR2 SMNVEV (reference sequence). This CDR3 spans 14 amino acids. CDR3 nucleotide sequence: TGTGCCAGCGCGCAGGGGGCGAACACCGGGGAGCTGTTTTTT. This translates into CASAQGANTGELFF.

This chain connects TRBV5-8 to TRBJ2-7; a possible D gene is TRBD1 (5 bases). The CDR3 consists of 16 residues. Trimming took 4 bases from V and 2 from J, leaving 19 bases between them. Germline V gives CDR1 SGHTS, CDR2 YDEGEE. In DNA form, the CDR3 reads TGTGCCAGCAGCCCATTACAGGTTTGGAGCCCCTACGAGCAGTACTTC. Amino acids: CASSPLQVWSPYEQYF.

The J gene is TRBJ2-7, the V gene TRBV23-1; 8 bases are a match to TRBD2. TRBV23-1 has ORF status, its function being uncertain. The length of the CDR3 is 14 residues. Losses at the gene ends were 6 bases for V and 3 bases for J; bases not matched to a gene: 7. The DNA for the CDR3 is TGCGCCAGCAGCCATTTCGGGAGGGACTACGAGCAGTACTTC. It yields the protein CASSHFGRDYEQYF.

The chain recombines TRBV5-6 with TRBJ1-5, with no clear D. This CDR3 has 13 amino acids. CDR1 is SGHDT and CDR2 is YYEEEE in the germline V gene. With 0 bases removed from V and 7 bases from J, the gap between germline ends came to 8 bases. CDR3 loop: CASSLDVGQPQHF. The DNA of the CDR3 is TGTGCCAGCAGCTTGGATGTGGGCCAGCCCCAGCATTTT.

The V and J genes are TRBV21-1 and TRBJ1-2; TRBD1, the table's D call, was not compared with the DNA. TRBV21-1 corresponds to a pseudogene. The CDR3 is 21 amino acids. The CDR3 DNA follows: TGTGCCAGCAGCAAACTCAACTCGCCGGGACAGGGACATCTCCCTAACTATGGCTACACCTTC. Translated, it gives CASSKLNSPGQGHLPNYGYTF.

This chain joins TRBV7-6 and TRBJ1-5; TRBD1 matches 7 bases. The V and J ends lost 0 bases and 0 bases, in that order; junction bases with no gene match: 2. The CDR3 runs 16 residues. Germline V gene sequence: CDR1 SGHVS, CDR2 FNYEAQ. CDR3 loop: CASSLAGTASNQPQHF. Here the CDR3 DNA reads TGTGCCAGCAGCTTAGCCGGGACAGCTAGCAATCAGCCCCAGCATTTT. Using reference TRBV7-6 and TRBJ1-5 for the parts outside the CDR3, the full variable domain is GAGVSQSPRYKVTKRGQDVALRCDPISGHVSLYWYRQALGQGPEFLTYFNYEAQQDKSGLPNDRFSAERPEGSISTLTIQRTEQRDSAMYRCASSLAGTASNQPQHFGDGTRLSIL.

The chain recombines TRBV7-6 with TRBJ2-1; 7 bases are a match to TRBD2. J was trimmed by 9 bases and V by 5 bases; bases with no gene match: 16. The CDR3 sequence is 16 residues long. Per the germline V gene, CDR1 is SGHVS and CDR2 is FNYEAQ. Here the CDR3 reads CASSGGGAGENVEQFF. The CDR3 DNA is TGTGCCAGCAGCGGGGGAGGCGCGGGAGAAAATGTTGAGCAGTTCTTC.

This clone was counted between two and nine times. The rearrangement joins TRBV19 to TRBJ2-3; 7 nucleotides line up with TRBD1. V trimming: 3 bases; J trimming: 4 bases; junction bases outside the gene matches: 7. This CDR3 is 15 amino acids long. CDR1 and CDR2 (germline): LNHDA, SQIVND (reference sequence). The CDR3 DNA follows: TGTGCCAGTAGTATCGAGACAGGGAACCCAGATACGCAGTATTTT. Translation: CASSIETGNPDTQYF.

This chain connects TRBV7-3 to TRBJ2-3, with D tentatively TRBD1 (5 bases). Germline CDR1 is SGHTA and CDR2 is FQGTGA. This CDR3 spans 15 amino acids. Trimming removed 2 bases from V and 6 bases from J, with 15 bases in between. The CDR3 is CASSLQGTTSDTQYF. CDR3 sequence (DNA): TGTGCCAGCAGCTTACAGGGAACCACCTCGGATACGCAGTATTTT.

Regarding this clone: The junction differs from germline at one of its ends, possibly a read error. The chain couples TRBV2 to TRBJ2-5; TRBD1 agrees at 7 bases. Germline V lookup: CDR1 SNHLY, CDR2 FYNNEI. There are 15 residues in the CDR3. The DNA of the CDR3 is TGTGCCAGCAGTGAAGAGGCAGGGGGTCAAGGGACCCAGTACTTC. This sequence encodes CASSEEAGGQGTQYF.

This chain uses TRBV10-3 with TRBJ2-1; a weak D match, TRBD2 (5 bases). Germline V lookup: CDR1 ENHRY, CDR2 SYGVKD. Deletions cut 10 bases from V and 6 bases from J, with 19 bases between. The CDR3 consists of 14 residues. Here the CDR3 reads CATTRNSPPNEQFF. Here the CDR3 DNA reads TGTGCCACCACTAGGAACTCCCCGCCCAATGAGCAGTTCTTC.

This sequence joins TRBV4-1 and TRBJ1-1; no reliable D call. The CDR3 is made up of 12 amino acids. V lost 0 bases, J lost 10 bases, and 9 bases lay in between. Germline assignment: CDR1 MGHRA and CDR2 YSYEKL. The CDR3 DNA reads as TGCGCCAGCAGCCAAGAACGAGGGAGAGCTTTCTTT. It codes for CASSQERGRAFF.